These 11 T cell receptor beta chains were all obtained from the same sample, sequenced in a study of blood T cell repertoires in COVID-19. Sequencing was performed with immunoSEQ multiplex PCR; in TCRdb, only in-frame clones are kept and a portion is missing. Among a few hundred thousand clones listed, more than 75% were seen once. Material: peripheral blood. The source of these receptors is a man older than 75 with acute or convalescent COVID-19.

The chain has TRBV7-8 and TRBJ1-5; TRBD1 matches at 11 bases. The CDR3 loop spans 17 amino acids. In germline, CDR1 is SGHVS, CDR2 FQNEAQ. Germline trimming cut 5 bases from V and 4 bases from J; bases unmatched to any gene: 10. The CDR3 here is CASSLYGTGGFNQPQHF. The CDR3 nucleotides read TGTGCCAGCAGCCTATACGGGACAGGGGGTTTTAATCAGCCCCAGCATTTT.

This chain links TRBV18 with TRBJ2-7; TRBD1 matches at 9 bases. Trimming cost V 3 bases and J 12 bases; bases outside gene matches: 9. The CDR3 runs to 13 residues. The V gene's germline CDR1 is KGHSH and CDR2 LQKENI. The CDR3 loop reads CASSPGTGFPMYF. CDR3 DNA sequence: TGTGCCAGCTCACCCGGGACAGGGTTCCCTATGTACTTC.

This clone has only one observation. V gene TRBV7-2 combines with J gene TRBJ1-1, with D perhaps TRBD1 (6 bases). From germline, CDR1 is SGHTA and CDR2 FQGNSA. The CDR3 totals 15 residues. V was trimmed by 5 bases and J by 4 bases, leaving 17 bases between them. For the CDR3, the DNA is TGTGCCAGCAGCCCCCCCCCGACAGGTCGCACTGAAGCTTTCTTT. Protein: CASSPPPTGRTEAFF.

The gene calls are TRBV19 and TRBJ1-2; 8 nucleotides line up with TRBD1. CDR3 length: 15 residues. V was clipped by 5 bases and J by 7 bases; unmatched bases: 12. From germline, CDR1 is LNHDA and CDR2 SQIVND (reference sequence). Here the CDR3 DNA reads TGTGCCAGTAGTGACCCCGGGACAGGAAGACCTGGCTACACCTTC. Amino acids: CASSDPGTGRPGYTF.

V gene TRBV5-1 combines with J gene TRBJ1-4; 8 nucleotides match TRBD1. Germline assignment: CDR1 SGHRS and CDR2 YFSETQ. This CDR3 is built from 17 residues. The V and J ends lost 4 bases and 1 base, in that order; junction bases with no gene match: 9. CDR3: CASSQAITGGTNEKLFF. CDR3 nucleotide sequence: TGCGCCAGCAGCCAAGCAATAACAGGGGGAACTAATGAAAAACTGTTTTTT.

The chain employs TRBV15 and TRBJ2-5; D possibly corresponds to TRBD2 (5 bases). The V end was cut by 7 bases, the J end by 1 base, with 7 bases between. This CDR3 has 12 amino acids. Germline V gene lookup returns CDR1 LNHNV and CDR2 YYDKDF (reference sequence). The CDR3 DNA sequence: TGTGCCACCACGGGAACCCAAGAGACCCAGTACTTC. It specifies CATTGTQETQYF.

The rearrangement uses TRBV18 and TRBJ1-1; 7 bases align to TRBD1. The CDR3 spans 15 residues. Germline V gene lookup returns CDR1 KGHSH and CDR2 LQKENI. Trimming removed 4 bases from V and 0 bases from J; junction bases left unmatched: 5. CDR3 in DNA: TGTGCCAGCTCACGCGGGACAGCGATGAACACTGAAGCTTTCTTT. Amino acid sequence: CASSRGTAMNTEAFF. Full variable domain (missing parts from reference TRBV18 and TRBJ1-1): NAGVMQNPRHLVRRRGQEARLRCSPMKGHSHVYWYRQLPEEGLKFMVYLQKENIIDESGMPKERFSAEFPKEGPSILRIQQVVRGDSAAYFCASSRGTAMNTEAFFGQGTRLTVV.

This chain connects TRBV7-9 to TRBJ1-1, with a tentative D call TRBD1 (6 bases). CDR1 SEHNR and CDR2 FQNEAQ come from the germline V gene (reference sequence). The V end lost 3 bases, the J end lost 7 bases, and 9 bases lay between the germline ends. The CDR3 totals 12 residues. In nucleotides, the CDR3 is TGTGCCAGCAGCTTCGGACAGAATGAAGCTTTCTTT. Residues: CASSFGQNEAFF.

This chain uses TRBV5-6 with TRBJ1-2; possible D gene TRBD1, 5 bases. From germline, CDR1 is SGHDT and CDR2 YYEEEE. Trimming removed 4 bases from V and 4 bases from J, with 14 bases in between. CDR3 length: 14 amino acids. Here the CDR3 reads CASSLVRQPYGYTF. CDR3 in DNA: TGTGCCAGCAGCCTTGTCCGACAGCCCTATGGCTACACCTTC.

The CDR3, as DNA: TGTGCCAGCAGCTTCCCCGGTCAGCCCCAGCATTTT. It translates to CASSFPGQPQHF. The rearrangement uses TRBV3-1 (or the pseudogene TRBV3-2) and TRBJ1-5; D remains ambiguous. This CDR3 is built from 12 residues. V lost 5 bases and J lost 6, with 8 bases in between. The germline V gene encodes CDR1 LGHDT and CDR2 YNNKEL (reference sequence).

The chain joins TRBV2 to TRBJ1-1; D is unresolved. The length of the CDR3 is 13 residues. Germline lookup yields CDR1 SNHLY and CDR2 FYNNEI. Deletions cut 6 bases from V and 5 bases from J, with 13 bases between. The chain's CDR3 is CASRTDSGTEAFF. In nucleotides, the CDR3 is TGTGCCAGCAGGACGGACTCTGGGACTGAAGCTTTCTTT.